Each of the 16 T cell receptor beta chains below was sequenced from the same sample in a study of monozygotic twins with inflammatory bowel disease. Reprocessing the 5' RACE reads, TCRdb reports a single entry for every CDR3 protein and omits DNA. The sample's table shows tens of thousands of distinct CDR3 sequences. Specimen: blood. Receptor source: a human donor with ulcerative colitis or Crohn's disease, or a healthy co-twin of an affected twin (not recorded which).

The chain joins TRBV20-1 to TRBJ2-5; TCRdb gives TRBD1 as the D gene, but with no DNA this cannot be confirmed. This CDR3 region has 11 residues. CDR1 is DFQATT, CDR2 SNEGSKA, per germline (reference sequence). The CDR3 reads CSGASQETQYF.

The CDR3 loop is CASSPGTQKKTQYF. The chain recombines TRBV18 with TRBJ2-3; TCRdb's D call of TRBD2 is untestable without DNA. This CDR3 region has 14 residues. Germline values: CDR1 KGHSH, CDR2 LQKENI. Full variable domain (missing parts from reference TRBV18 and TRBJ2-3): NAGVMQNPRHLVRRRGQEARLRCSPMKGHSHVYWYRQLPEEGLKFMVYLQKENIIDESGMPKERFSAEFPKEGPSILRIQQVVRGDSAAYFCASSPGTQKKTQYFGPGTRLTVL.

The J gene is TRBJ2-7, the V gene TRBV20-1; TCRdb's assignment of TRBD1 cannot be checked, as there is no DNA. The CDR3 loop spans 14 amino acids. Per the germline V gene, CDR1 is DFQATT and CDR2 is SNEGSKA (reference sequence). The chain's CDR3 is CSASDSASGHEQYF.

The V gene is TRBV7-8, the J gene TRBJ1-5; with no DNA, the TCRdb D assignment of TRBD1 cannot be verified. Germline V gene data show CDR1 as SGHVS and CDR2 as FQNEAQ. This CDR3 has 14 residues. The CDR3 loop is CASSLIDRDQPQHF.

J is TRBJ1-4 and V is TRBV20-1. CDR1 DFQATT and CDR2 SNEGSKA come from the germline V gene (reference sequence). There are 11 residues in the CDR3. The CDR3 reads CSAKNNEKLFF.

This CDR3 is CASSQQFLNTEAFF. The rearrangement links TRBV6-1 to TRBJ1-1. There are 14 residues in the CDR3. Per the germline V gene, CDR1 is MNHNS and CDR2 is SASEGT.

The chain joins TRBV2 to TRBJ1-5; the D call from TCRdb, TRBD1, cannot be confirmed without DNA. This CDR3 has 14 amino acids. Germline lookup yields CDR1 SNHLY and CDR2 FYNNEI. The CDR3 protein is CASSERQDNQPQHF.

The chain links TRBV11-2 to TRBJ1-1. CDR1 and CDR2 from the germline V gene are SGHAT and FQNNGV. The CDR3 has 14 residues. The CDR3: CASSFRGMNTEAFF.

J is TRBJ2-7 and V is TRBV6-5. The CDR3 loop spans 13 amino acids. The germline CDR1 and CDR2 sequences are MNHEY and SVGAGI. CDR3 sequence reads: CASSYSRQDRQYF.

The gene calls are TRBV20-1 and TRBJ2-1; TCRdb outputs TRBD2, but without DNA this stays unchecked. The CDR3 has 17 residues. The germline gives CDR1 DFQATT, CDR2 SNEGSKA (reference sequence). CDR3 sequence reads: CSAMRLAGGQSYNEQFF.

The rearrangement joins TRBV6-5 to TRBJ1-5. Per germline, CDR1 MNHEY and CDR2 SVGAGI. This CDR3 spans 15 amino acids. CDR3 region: CASSYSVGGNQPQHF.

J is TRBJ1-2 and V is TRBV5-1; the D call from TCRdb, TRBD1, cannot be confirmed without DNA. This CDR3 has 17 amino acids. From germline, CDR1 is SGHRS and CDR2 YFSETQ. CDR3 region: CASSSLGGQGMNYGYTF.

The rearrangement joins TRBV11-1 to TRBJ2-7. This CDR3 region has 13 residues. The germline gives CDR1 SGHAT, CDR2 FQDESV (reference sequence). CDR3 in amino acids: CASSFGQPFEQYF.

The rearrangement links TRBV19 to TRBJ2-7. In germline, CDR1 is LNHDA, CDR2 SQIVND (reference sequence). The CDR3 is made up of 13 amino acids. CDR3 residues: CASSKEPSYEQYF. The whole variable domain, filled in from reference TRBV19 and TRBJ2-7, reads DGGITQSPKYLFRKEGQNVTLSCEQNLNHDAMYWYRQDPGQGLRLIYYSQIVNDFQKGDIAEGYSVSREKKESFPLTVTSAQKNPTAFYLCASSKEPSYEQYFGPGTRLTVT.

CDR3 sequence: CASRVTVDAPHNSPLHF. The chain is built from TRBV5-1 and TRBJ1-6. Germline lookup yields CDR1 SGHRS and CDR2 YFSETQ. This CDR3 is 17 amino acids long. Full variable domain (missing parts from reference TRBV5-1 and TRBJ1-6): KAGVTQTPRYLIKTRGQQVTLSCSPISGHRSVSWYQQTPGQGLQFLFEYFSETQRNKGNFPGRFSGRQFSNSRSEMNVSTLELGDSALYLCASRVTVDAPHNSPLHFGNGTRLTVT.

This sequence joins TRBV7-9 and TRBJ1-5. Germline V CDR1 and CDR2: SEHNR, FQNEAQ (reference sequence). The CDR3 loop spans 12 amino acids. The CDR3 loop is CASSPMLEPQHF.